The 7 T cell receptor beta chains in this list originate from one sample, sequenced in a study of blood T cell repertoires in COVID-19 (dated by TCRdb to 2019 to 2021). Library creation used the immunoSEQ multiplex PCR assay. TCRdb limited this immuneACCESS table to in-frame rearrangements with V and J called. A share of clones is missing; checked studies link under half to unresolved V genes, and the rest is unexplained. Recorded for this sample are 150,000 to 200,000 clones; around nine tenths of them occurred a single time. The leading ten clones occupy 2.5% to 3.5% of the sample. Sequencing was carried out using peripheral blood. The receptors shown here come from a man aged 40-50 years with active or convalescent COVID-19.

The chain uses TRBV14 and TRBJ1-4; D remains ambiguous. This CDR3 has 14 amino acids. Trimming stripped 5 bases from V and 7 bases from J, with 14 bases between. Germline CDR1 and CDR2: SGHDN and FVKESK. CDR3 coding DNA: TGTGCCAGCAGCAGAGAATCCGCCGCTGAAAAACTGTTTTTT. It codes for CASSRESAAEKLFF.

This clone showed up just once. This chain links TRBV5-1 with TRBJ1-6, with 9 nucleotides matching TRBD1. The CDR3 length is 16 residues. Trimming cost V 4 bases and J 9 bases; bases outside gene matches: 11. CDR1 and CDR2 from the germline V gene are SGHRS and YFSETQ. CDR3 nucleotides: TGCGCCAGCAGCACCATGGGACAGGGAAGTAGTTCACCCCTCCACTTT. It specifies CASSTMGQGSSSPLHF.

The rearrangement links TRBV11-2 to TRBJ2-6; 7 nucleotides align to TRBD2. The ends lost 5 bases at V and 0 bases at J; junction bases unmatched: 10. CDR1 is SGHAT and CDR2 is FQNNGV in the germline V gene. The CDR3 loop spans 18 amino acids. The CDR3 DNA reads as TGTGCCAGCAGCCCCCGGTGGAGCGGGGACTCTGGGGCCAACGTCCTGACTTTC. The encoded protein is CASSPRWSGDSGANVLTF.

The V and J genes are TRBV6-5 and TRBJ1-6, with D perhaps TRBD1 (5 bases). CDR1 is MNHEY and CDR2 is SVGAGI in the germline V gene. CDR3 length equals 14 residues. V was clipped by 7 bases and J by 5 bases, with 12 bases between them. The CDR3 reads CASNRQIDNSPLHF. CDR3 DNA: TGTGCCAGCAACAGACAGATAGATAATTCACCCCTCCACTTT.

This clone has just one count. V usage is TRBV19 and J usage is TRBJ1-3; tentatively, D is TRBD1 (5 bases). Germline CDR1 reads LNHDA; CDR2 reads SQIVND (reference sequence). The CDR3 runs 13 residues. Trimming cost V 10 bases and J 0 bases, with 10 bases left between them. The CDR3 bases are TGTGCCACCTCGACAGACTCTGGAAACACCATATATTTT. Protein product: CATSTDSGNTIYF.

Note on this clone: Other DNA sequences in the sample encode the same CDR3. The chain links TRBV20-1 to TRBJ2-3; D is ambiguous. Germline CDR1 reads DFQATT; CDR2 reads SNEGSKA (reference sequence). Between the trimmed V and J ends, which lost 2 bases and 5 bases, there was a span of 5 bases. This CDR3 is 11 amino acids long. CDR3 loop: CSARPGDTQYF. Here the CDR3 DNA reads TGCAGTGCTAGACCGGGAGATACGCAGTATTTT.

This clone was detected only once. This chain links TRBV2 with TRBJ1-6; a possible D gene is TRBD1 (6 bases). The V end was cut by 6 bases, the J end by 0 bases, with 15 bases between. The CDR3 sequence is 17 residues long. In germline, CDR1 is SNHLY, CDR2 FYNNEI. In DNA form, the CDR3 reads TGTGCCAGCAGCTCAGACAGGTTCTCCTCCTATAATTCACCCCTCCACTTT. This codes for CASSSDRFSSYNSPLHF.